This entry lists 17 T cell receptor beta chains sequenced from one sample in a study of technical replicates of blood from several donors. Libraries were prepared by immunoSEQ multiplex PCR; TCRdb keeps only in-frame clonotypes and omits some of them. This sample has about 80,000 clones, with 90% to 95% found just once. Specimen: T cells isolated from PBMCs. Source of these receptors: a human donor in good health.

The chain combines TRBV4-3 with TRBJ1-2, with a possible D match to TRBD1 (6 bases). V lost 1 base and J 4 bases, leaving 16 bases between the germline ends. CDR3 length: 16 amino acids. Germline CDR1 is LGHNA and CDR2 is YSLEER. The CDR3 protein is CASSQGPGQGIYGYTF. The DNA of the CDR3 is TGCGCCAGCAGCCAAGGTCCGGGGCAGGGGATCTATGGCTACACCTTC.

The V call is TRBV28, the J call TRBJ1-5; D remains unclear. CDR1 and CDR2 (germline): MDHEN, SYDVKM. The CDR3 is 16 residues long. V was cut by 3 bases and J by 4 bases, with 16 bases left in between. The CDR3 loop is CASSFFDGSGNQPQHF. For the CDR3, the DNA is TGTGCCAGCAGTTTTTTCGACGGGTCTGGGAATCAGCCCCAGCATTTT.

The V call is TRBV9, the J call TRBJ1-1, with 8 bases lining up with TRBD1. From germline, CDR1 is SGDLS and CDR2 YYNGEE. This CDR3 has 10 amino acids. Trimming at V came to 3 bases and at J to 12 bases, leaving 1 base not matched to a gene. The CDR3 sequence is CASSGTGTFF. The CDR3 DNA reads TGTGCCAGCAGCGGGACAGGGACTTTCTTT.

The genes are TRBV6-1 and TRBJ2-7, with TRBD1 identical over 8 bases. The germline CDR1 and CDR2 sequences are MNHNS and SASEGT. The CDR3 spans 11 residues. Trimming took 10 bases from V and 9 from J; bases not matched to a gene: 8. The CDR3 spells CATDRGQGQYF. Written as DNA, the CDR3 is TGTGCCACCGACAGGGGTCAGGGGCAGTACTTC.

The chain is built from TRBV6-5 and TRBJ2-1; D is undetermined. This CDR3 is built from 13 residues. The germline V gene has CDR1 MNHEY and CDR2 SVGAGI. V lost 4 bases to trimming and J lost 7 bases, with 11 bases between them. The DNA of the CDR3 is TGTGCCAGCAGTTCCCCGTTCGGGAATGAGCAGTTCTTC. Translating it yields CASSSPFGNEQFF.

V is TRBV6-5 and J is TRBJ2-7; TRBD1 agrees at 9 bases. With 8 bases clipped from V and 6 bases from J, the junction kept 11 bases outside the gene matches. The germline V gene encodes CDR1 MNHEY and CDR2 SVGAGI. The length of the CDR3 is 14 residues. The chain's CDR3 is CASRLGQGTGEQYF. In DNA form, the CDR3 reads TGTGCCAGCCGGCTCGGACAGGGGACAGGCGAGCAGTACTTC.

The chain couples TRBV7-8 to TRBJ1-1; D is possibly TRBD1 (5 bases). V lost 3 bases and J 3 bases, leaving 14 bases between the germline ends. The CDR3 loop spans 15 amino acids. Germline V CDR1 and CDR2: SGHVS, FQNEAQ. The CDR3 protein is CASSFYGPGDTEAFF. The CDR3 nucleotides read TGTGCCAGCAGCTTTTACGGCCCGGGGGACACTGAAGCTTTCTTT.

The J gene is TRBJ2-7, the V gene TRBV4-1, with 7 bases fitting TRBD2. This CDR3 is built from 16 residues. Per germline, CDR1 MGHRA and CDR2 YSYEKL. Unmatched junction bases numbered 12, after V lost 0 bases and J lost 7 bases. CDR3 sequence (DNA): TGCGCCAGCAGCCAAGAGGGAGCGGGGACCCTACGAGAGCAGTACTTC. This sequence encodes CASSQEGAGTLREQYF.

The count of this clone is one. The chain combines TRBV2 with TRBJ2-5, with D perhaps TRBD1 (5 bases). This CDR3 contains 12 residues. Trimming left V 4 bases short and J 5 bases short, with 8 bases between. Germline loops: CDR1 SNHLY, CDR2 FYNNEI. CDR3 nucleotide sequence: TGTGCCAGCAGTGGGCAGGGTGAGACCCAGTACTTC. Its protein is CASSGQGETQYF.

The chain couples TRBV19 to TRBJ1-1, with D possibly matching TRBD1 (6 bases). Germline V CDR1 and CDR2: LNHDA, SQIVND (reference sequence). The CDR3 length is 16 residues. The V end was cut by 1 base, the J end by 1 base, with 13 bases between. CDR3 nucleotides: TGTGCCAGTAGTATAGGTGGACAGCGGGGGAACACTGAAGCTTTCTTT. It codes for CASSIGGQRGNTEAFF.

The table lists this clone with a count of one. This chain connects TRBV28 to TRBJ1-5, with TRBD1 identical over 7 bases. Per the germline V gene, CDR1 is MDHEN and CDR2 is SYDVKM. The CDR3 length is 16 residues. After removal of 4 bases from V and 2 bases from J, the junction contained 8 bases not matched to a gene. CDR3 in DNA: TGTGCCAGCAGTTACCTAGGGGGCTTTGGCAATCAGCCCCAGCATTTT. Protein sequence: CASSYLGGFGNQPQHF.

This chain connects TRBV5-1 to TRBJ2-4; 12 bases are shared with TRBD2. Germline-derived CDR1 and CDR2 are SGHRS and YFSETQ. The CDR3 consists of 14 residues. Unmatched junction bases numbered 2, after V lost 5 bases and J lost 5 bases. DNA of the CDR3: TGCGCCAGCAGACTAGCGGGAGGTCAAAACATTCAGTACTTC. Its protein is CASRLAGGQNIQYF.

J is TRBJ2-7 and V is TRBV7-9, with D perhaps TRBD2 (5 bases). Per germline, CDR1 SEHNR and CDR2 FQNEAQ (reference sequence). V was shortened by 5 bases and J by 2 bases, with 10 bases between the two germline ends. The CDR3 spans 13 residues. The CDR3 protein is CASSHGITYEQYF. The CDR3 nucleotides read TGTGCCAGCAGCCACGGGATTACCTACGAGCAGTACTTC.

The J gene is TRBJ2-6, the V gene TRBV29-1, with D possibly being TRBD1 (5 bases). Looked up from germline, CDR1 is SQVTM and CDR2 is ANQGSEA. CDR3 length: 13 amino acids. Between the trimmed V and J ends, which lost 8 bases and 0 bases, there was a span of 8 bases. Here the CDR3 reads CSYQGSGANVLTF. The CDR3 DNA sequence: TGCAGCTACCAGGGCTCTGGGGCCAACGTCCTGACTTTC.

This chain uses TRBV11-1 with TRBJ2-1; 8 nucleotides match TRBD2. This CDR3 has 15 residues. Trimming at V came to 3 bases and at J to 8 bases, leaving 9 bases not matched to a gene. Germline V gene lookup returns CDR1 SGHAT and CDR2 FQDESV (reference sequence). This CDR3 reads CASSLAGGGWYEQFF. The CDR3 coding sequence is TGTGCCAGCAGCTTGGCGGGAGGTGGGTGGTATGAGCAGTTCTTC. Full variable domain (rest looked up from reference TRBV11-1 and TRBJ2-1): EAEVAQSPRYKITEKSQAVAFWCDPISGHATLYWYRQILGQGPELLVQFQDESVVDDSQLPKDRFSAERLKGVDSTLKIQPAELGDSAMYLCASSLAGGGWYEQFFGPGTRLTVL.

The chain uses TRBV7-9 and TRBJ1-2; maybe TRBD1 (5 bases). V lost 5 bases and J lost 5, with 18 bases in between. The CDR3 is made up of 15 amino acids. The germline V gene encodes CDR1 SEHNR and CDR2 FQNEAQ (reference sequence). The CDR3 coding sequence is TGTGCCAGCAGCGTACCCACGGCAGGGCTTTATGGCTACACCTTC. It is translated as CASSVPTAGLYGYTF. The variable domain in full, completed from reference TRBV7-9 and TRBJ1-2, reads DTGVSQNPRHKITKRGQNVTFRCDPISEHNRLYWYRQTLGQGPEFLTYFQNEAQLEKSRLLSDRFSAERPKGSFSTLEIQRTEQGDSAMYLCASSVPTAGLYGYTFGSGTRLTVV.

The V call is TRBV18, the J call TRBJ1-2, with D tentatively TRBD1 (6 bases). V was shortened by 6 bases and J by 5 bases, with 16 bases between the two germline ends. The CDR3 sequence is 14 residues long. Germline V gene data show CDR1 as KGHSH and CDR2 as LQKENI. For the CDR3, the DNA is TGTGCCAGCTCCCCCGGGGCAGGGGAGTATGGCTACACCTTC. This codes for CASSPGAGEYGYTF.